This T cell receptor (beta chain) comes out of a study of T cell responses to AZD1222 COVID-19 vaccine. Germline V gives CDR1 LGHDT, CDR2 YNNKEL (reference sequence). This CDR3 spans 12 amino acids. Trimming removed 8 bases from V and 3 bases from J; junction bases left unmatched: 3. Regarding this clone: The target antigen is unknown.

Points from the study as a whole: Recipients of AZD1222 seropositive at baseline numbered only six or seven. Females outnumbered males among donors, who were mostly white British; clonal diversity was possibly underestimated.

Sequencing was performed with immunoSEQ multiplex PCR; in TCRdb, only in-frame clones are kept and a portion is missing. The sample has more than 100,000 clones, 70% to 90% seen once. Specimen: peripheral blood, collected on day 0 of AZD1222 vaccination. This sequence joins TRBV3-1 (or the pseudogene TRBV3-2) and TRBJ1-1, with 7 bases aligning to TRBD1. This sequence was found in an adult in good health. The CDR3 protein is CASPDRDTEAFF. The CDR3 bases are TGTGCCAGCCCTGACAGGGACACTGAAGCTTTCTTT.